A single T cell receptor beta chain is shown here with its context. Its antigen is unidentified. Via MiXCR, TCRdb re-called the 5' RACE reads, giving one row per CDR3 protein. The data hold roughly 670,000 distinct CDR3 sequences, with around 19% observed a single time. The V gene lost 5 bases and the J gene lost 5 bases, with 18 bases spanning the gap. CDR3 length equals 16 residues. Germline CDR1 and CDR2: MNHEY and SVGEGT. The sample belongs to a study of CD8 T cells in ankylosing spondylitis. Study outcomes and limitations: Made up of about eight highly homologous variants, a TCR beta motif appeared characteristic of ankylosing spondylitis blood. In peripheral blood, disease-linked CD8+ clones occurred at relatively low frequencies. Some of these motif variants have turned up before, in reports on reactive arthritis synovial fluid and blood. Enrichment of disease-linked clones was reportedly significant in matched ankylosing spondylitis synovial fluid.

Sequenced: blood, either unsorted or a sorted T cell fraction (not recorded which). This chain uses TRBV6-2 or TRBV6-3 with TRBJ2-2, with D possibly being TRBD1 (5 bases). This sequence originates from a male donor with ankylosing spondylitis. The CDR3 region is CASSPYQGPGTGELFF. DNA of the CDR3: TGTGCCAGCAGTCCTTATCAGGGCCCAGGGACCGGGGAGCTGTTTTTT.